The 24 T cell receptor beta chains in this list originate from one sample, sequenced in a study of human T cells and chemical hapten exposure. Stated time point: pre-sensitization, week 0. Treatment meaning: therapeutic diphenylcyclopropenone sensitization with weekly scalp DPC. TCRdb reanalysed the RACE reads using MiXCR and keeps one entry per CDR3 protein. Of some 250,000 distinct CDR3 sequences in the sample, approximately 7.5% are singletons; the top ten hold less than 1.5%. This specimen consisted of whole blood, obtained in connection with sensitization to the hapten diphenylcyclopropenone (DPC). The receptors stem from a man younger than 30 with alopecia areata. Some clones in this sample may be carry-over from other donors' samples.

This chain links TRBV6-5 with TRBJ1-2; a possible D gene is TRBD1 (6 bases). Trimming removed 3 bases at V and 3 bases at J, with 11 bases between. From germline, CDR1 is MNHEY and CDR2 SVGAGI. This CDR3 has 14 amino acids. CDR3 DNA sequence: TGTGCCAGCAGTTATGGGGGGCCGGACTATGGCTACACCTTC. The encoded protein is CASSYGGPDYGYTF.

There are many counts of this clonotype. The CDR3 DNA is TGCAGCGTTGAACACGCGACCAGGGGGCTCACCGGGGAGCTGTTTTTT. It is translated as CSVEHATRGLTGELFF. This chain links TRBV29-1 with TRBJ2-2; 8 bases are shared with TRBD1. V gave up 2 bases and J gave up 4 bases; unmatched junction bases: 9. The CDR3 spans 16 residues. Germline-derived CDR1 and CDR2 are SQVTM and ANQGSEA.

V usage is TRBV12-3 or TRBV12-4 and J usage is TRBJ1-2; no clear D gene. This CDR3 is 12 amino acids long. The V gene lost 1 base and the J gene lost 4 bases, with 4 bases spanning the gap. The CDR3 bases are TGTGCCAGCAGTTTAGTCAGCTATGGCTACACCTTC. Residues: CASSLVSYGYTF.

This clonotype was detected ten times or more. The gene calls are TRBV7-2 and TRBJ1-2; 8 nucleotides line up with TRBD1. In germline, CDR1 is SGHTA, CDR2 FQGNSA. The CDR3 sequence is 15 residues long. The J segment lost 4 bases and the V segment lost 3 bases, leaving 7 bases of the junction unmatched. In DNA form, the CDR3 reads TGTGCCAGCAGCTTCACACAGGGGGTGGCCTATGGCTACACCTTC. It translates to CASSFTQGVAYGYTF.

The V call is TRBV29-1, the J call TRBJ2-5, with TRBD1 as a possible D gene (7 bases). CDR1 and CDR2 from the germline V gene are SQVTM and ANQGSEA. The CDR3 loop spans 13 amino acids. V lost 5 bases and J lost 5, with 15 bases in between. The DNA of the CDR3 is TGCAGCGTTATCCAGGGGGGCAGGGAGACCCAGTACTTC. Its translation: CSVIQGGRETQYF.

The V gene is TRBV7-9, the J gene TRBJ1-5; D might be TRBD1 (5 bases). The CDR3 loop spans 15 amino acids. Germline loops: CDR1 SEHNR, CDR2 FQNEAQ (reference sequence). V gave up 4 bases and J gave up 4 bases, with 14 bases separating them. The CDR3 DNA reads as TGTGCCAGCAGCTCCTCGACAGAGGGGAATCAGCCCCAGCATTTT. It specifies CASSSSTEGNQPQHF.

Notes on this clonotype: One base away lies a much larger clone, so this may be a sequencing read error. The chain links TRBV6-2 or TRBV6-3 to TRBJ1-5; 8 bases are a match to TRBD1. Per germline, CDR1 MNHEY and CDR2 SVGEGT. The CDR3 contains 17 residues. The CDR3 protein is CATLPGQELRSSQPQHF. The CDR3 DNA reads as TGTGCCACCTTACCGGGACAGGAACTAAGAAGCAGTCAGCCCCAGCATTTT.

The chain joins TRBV2 to TRBJ2-2; D gene uncertain. The V end lost 7 bases, the J end lost 2 bases, and 8 bases lay between the germline ends. The CDR3 contains 13 residues. CDR1 is SNHLY, CDR2 FYNNEI, per germline. CDR3 sequence (DNA): TGTGCCAGCACGCCAGATAACACCGGGGAGCTGTTTTTT. It codes for CASTPDNTGELFF.

This clonotype was picked up a small number of times. This chain links TRBV7-6 with TRBJ2-1; D is uncertain. V lost 5 bases and J lost 8, with 16 bases in between. Germline CDR1 is SGHVS and CDR2 is FNYEAQ. The CDR3 is made up of 14 amino acids. The CDR3 bases are TGTGCCAGCAGCCCGATATTGGGGATTGATGAGCAGTTCTTC. It encodes CASSPILGIDEQFF.

V and J are TRBV6-2 or TRBV6-3 and TRBJ2-1; 9 bases agree with TRBD1. Unmatched junction bases numbered 10, after V lost 6 bases and J lost 7 bases. The germline V gene has CDR1 MNHEY and CDR2 SVGEGT. The CDR3 sequence is 15 residues long. CDR3 coding DNA: TGTGCCAGCAGCTTGCTCTCCGGGACAGGGAATGAGCAGTTCTTC. This sequence encodes CASSLLSGTGNEQFF.

This clonotype has a handful of counts. V and J are TRBV6-1 and TRBJ2-7, with D possibly TRBD1 on 5 matching bases. V was cut by 1 base and J by 3 bases, with 7 bases left in between. CDR3 size: 13 residues. Germline values: CDR1 MNHNS, CDR2 SASEGT. CDR3 protein: CASSEGGSYEQYF. DNA for the CDR3: TGTGCCAGCAGTGAAGGGGGCAGCTACGAGCAGTACTTC.

The chain links TRBV4-1 to TRBJ1-5, with 7 bases that match TRBD1. The CDR3 extends over 17 amino acids. Germline trimming cut 1 base from V and 3 bases from J; bases unmatched to any gene: 9. The V gene's germline CDR1 is MGHRA and CDR2 YSYEKL. CDR3 nucleotides: TGCGCCAGCAGCCAAGCTGACCGGGACAGAGTCAATCAGCCCCAGCATTTT. It specifies CASSQADRDRVNQPQHF.

This clonotype occurred a few times. V is TRBV9 and J is TRBJ2-3; 11 nucleotides agree with TRBD2. The CDR3 has 15 residues. V trimming: 1 base; J trimming: 5 bases; junction bases outside the gene matches: 3. The germline gives CDR1 SGDLS, CDR2 YYNGEE. The CDR3 DNA sequence: TGTGCCAGCAGCGTAACTAGCGGGGGTGGAGATACGCAGTATTTT. It is translated as CASSVTSGGGDTQYF. The entire variable domain, with the rest obtained from reference TRBV9 and TRBJ2-3, is as follows: DSGVTQTPKHLITATGQRVTLRCSPRSGDLSVYWYQQSLDQGLQFLIQYYNGEERAKGNILERFSAQQFPDLHSELNLSSLELGDSALYFCASSVTSGGGDTQYFGPGTRLTVL.

This sequence joins TRBV7-9 and TRBJ2-7, with TRBD1 matching over 8 bases. Germline V gene data show CDR1 as SEHNR and CDR2 as FQNEAQ (reference sequence). J was trimmed by 4 bases and V by 6 bases; bases with no gene match: 8. This CDR3 contains 14 residues. DNA for the CDR3: TGTGCCAGCAGGGCGGCACAGGGGGAATACGAGCAGTACTTC. Amino acid sequence: CASRAAQGEYEQYF. The whole variable domain, remainder taken from reference TRBV7-9 and TRBJ2-7, is DTGVSQNPRHKITKRGQNVTFRCDPISEHNRLYWYRQTLGQGPEFLTYFQNEAQLEKSRLLSDRFSAERPKGSFSTLEIQRTEQGDSAMYLCASRAAQGEYEQYFGPGTRLTVT.

This clonotype was seen a handful of times. The DNA for the CDR3 is TGTGCCAGCAGTTGGGACTTCGCCACTGAAGCTTTCTTT. Its translation is CASSWDFATEAFF. This rearrangement joins TRBV7-9 to TRBJ1-1; possible D gene TRBD1, 5 bases. The CDR3 is 13 amino acids. V was trimmed by 6 bases and J by 4 bases, leaving 12 bases between them. Germline lookup yields CDR1 SEHNR and CDR2 FQNEAQ (reference sequence).

In regard to this clonotype: Being one base from a much bigger clone, this may be a read error. CDR3 nucleotide sequence: TGCAGCGTTGGAAACGAGGTCAGGAACACTGAAGCTTTCTTT. Translated: CSVGNEVRNTEAFF. The chain has TRBV29-1 and TRBJ1-1; the D is unclear. CDR3 length: 14 residues. V shed 4 bases and J shed 1 base, with 13 bases lying between them. In germline, CDR1 is SQVTM, CDR2 ANQGSEA.

The chain uses TRBV7-2 and TRBJ2-2, with a tentative D call TRBD2 (5 bases). The CDR3 length is 16 residues. Germline values: CDR1 SGHTA, CDR2 FQGNSA. V was cut by 5 bases and J by 5 bases, with 18 bases left in between. CDR3 loop: CASSPYGRPGTGELFF. DNA for the CDR3: TGTGCCAGCAGCCCATACGGACGTCCGGGGACCGGGGAGCTGTTTTTT. Full variable domain (outside the CDR3, taken from reference TRBV7-2 and TRBJ2-2): GAGVSQSPSNKVTEKGKDVELRCDPISGHTALYWYRQSLGQGLEFLIYFQGNSAPDKSGLPSDRFSAERTGGSVSTLTIQRTQQEDSAVYLCASSPYGRPGTGELFFGEGSRLTVL.

This clonotype was seen only a few times. This chain joins TRBV4-2 and TRBJ2-4; perhaps TRBD1 as D (6 bases). CDR3 length equals 17 residues. Deletions cut 0 bases from V and 0 bases from J, with 12 bases between. The germline CDR1 and CDR2 sequences are LGHNA and YNFKEQ. In DNA, the CDR3 is TGTGCCAGCAGCCAAGACAGGGGAATGACAGCCAAAAACATTCAGTACTTC. Its translation: CASSQDRGMTAKNIQYF.

In this sample, this clonotype turned up a few times. The chain carries TRBV16 and TRBJ1-4; 7 positions agree with TRBD1. The CDR3 contains 14 residues. The germline CDR1 and CDR2 sequences are KGHSY and FQNENV. The V gene end was trimmed by 3 bases and the J gene end by 5 bases; junction bases not matched to a gene: 3. The CDR3 protein is CASSHSQGNEKLFF. CDR3 nucleotide sequence: TGTGCCAGCAGCCACTCACAGGGGAATGAAAAACTGTTTTTT.

The genes are TRBV5-1 and TRBJ1-2; D may be TRBD1 (6 bases). The CDR3 is made up of 17 amino acids. V was pared by 3 bases and J by 4 bases, with 22 bases between. Germline assignment: CDR1 SGHRS and CDR2 YFSETQ. CDR3 residues: CASSSLPPGQRLYGYTF. Here the CDR3 DNA reads TGCGCCAGCAGCTCTCTTCCTCCGGGACAACGCCTCTATGGCTACACCTTC.

The V gene is TRBV7-3, the J gene TRBJ1-5; D is undetermined. Germline CDR1 is SGHTA and CDR2 is FQGTGA. Trimming stripped 1 base from V and 2 bases from J, with 12 bases between. This CDR3 comprises 16 residues. The CDR3, as DNA: TGTGCCAGCAGCTTAAAGTTAAGGATGGGCAATCAGCCCCAGCATTTT. It codes for CASSLKLRMGNQPQHF.

This clonotype was seen many times. The V and J genes are TRBV29-1 and TRBJ2-1; the match to TRBD2 covers 7 bases. In germline, CDR1 is SQVTM, CDR2 ANQGSEA. V dropped 2 bases and J dropped 7; count of bases not matched to a gene: 14. This CDR3 is 16 amino acids long. CDR3: CSVERRGGNFVNEQFF. CDR3 in DNA: TGCAGCGTTGAAAGGAGGGGAGGGAATTTCGTGAATGAGCAGTTCTTC.

This clonotype turned up a few times. V gene TRBV7-2 combines with J gene TRBJ2-2; TRBD2 agrees at 13 bases. V lost 5 bases and J lost 7; bases outside the gene matches: 7. Germline lookup yields CDR1 SGHTA and CDR2 FQGNSA. CDR3 length: 16 residues. In nucleotides, the CDR3 is TGTGCCAGCAGCCTCACTAGCGGGGGGGCTGGCGGGGAGCTGTTTTTT. Protein sequence: CASSLTSGGAGGELFF.

This clonotype was recorded many times. This chain links TRBV7-2 with TRBJ1-6; perhaps TRBD1 as D (5 bases). Trimming pared 3 bases from V and 4 bases from J, leaving 7 bases between. The CDR3 spans 14 residues. The germline V gene has CDR1 SGHTA and CDR2 FQGNSA. CDR3 DNA: TGTGCCAGCAGCTTGACAGCATATAATTCACCCCTCCACTTT. Amino acid sequence: CASSLTAYNSPLHF.